The 13 T cell receptor beta chains below come from one sample, sequenced in a study of human T cells and chemical hapten exposure. TCRdb called the RACE reads again in MiXCR, with one record for every CDR3 protein. Here the sample spans fewer than 150,000 distinct CDR3 sequences, approximately 12% being singletons. The time point was: pre-sensitization, week 0. Sample treatment: therapeutic diphenylcyclopropenone sensitization with weekly scalp DPC. The material sequenced was whole blood, taken in connection with sensitization to the hapten diphenylcyclopropenone (DPC). The receptors originated from a woman between 18 and 29 years old with alopecia areata. Some clones in this sample may be carry-over from other donors' samples.

This clonotype was picked up a small number of times. V is TRBV4-1 and J is TRBJ2-7; D uncertain. The V gene's germline CDR1 is MGHRA and CDR2 YSYEKL. V lost 2 bases to trimming and J lost 7 bases, with 12 bases between them. The CDR3 runs 13 residues. CDR3 protein: CASSQSATQEQYF. As DNA, the CDR3 is TGCGCCAGCAGCCAAAGCGCGACGCAGGAGCAGTACTTC.

The chain links TRBV4-1 to TRBJ2-7; 7 bases align to TRBD1. The CDR3 spans 14 residues. The germline gives CDR1 MGHRA, CDR2 YSYEKL. Trimming cost V 3 bases and J 2 bases; bases outside gene matches: 4. This chain's CDR3 is CASSHGDSAYEQYF. For the CDR3, the DNA is TGCGCCAGCAGCCACGGGGACAGCGCCTACGAGCAGTACTTC.

This clonotype was observed a few times. This chain joins TRBV4-3 and TRBJ1-6; D unclear. V was clipped by 0 bases and J by 9 bases, with 12 bases between them. Germline CDR1 reads LGHNA; CDR2 reads YSLEER. This CDR3 is 15 amino acids long. As DNA, the CDR3 is TGCGCCAGCAGCCAAGAAAGGTACCGGCGTTCACCCCTCCACTTT. As protein: CASSQERYRRSPLHF.

This chain uses TRBV6-2 or TRBV6-3 with TRBJ1-5; D is uncertain. This CDR3 is built from 12 residues. Germline CDR1 MNHEY, CDR2 SVGEGT. The V gene lost 5 bases and the J gene lost 4 bases, with 6 bases spanning the gap. The CDR3 DNA is TGTGCCAGCAGTGGGTTGAATCAGCCCCAGCATTTT. This sequence encodes CASSGLNQPQHF.

This clonotype showed up just a few times. The gene calls are TRBV20-1 and TRBJ2-5; D perhaps matches TRBD2 (5 bases). V was trimmed by 2 bases and J by 5 bases, leaving 6 bases between them. CDR1 is DFQATT and CDR2 is SNEGSKA in the germline V gene (reference sequence). The CDR3 runs to 11 residues. The CDR3 region is CSARRGETQYF. The CDR3 coding sequence is TGCAGTGCTAGACGAGGGGAGACCCAGTACTTC.

This clonotype showed up just a few times. The DNA of the CDR3 is TGTGCCTGGAGTTTAAGAGGACAGGGGGTTCAGCCCCAGCATTTT. It translates to CAWSLRGQGVQPQHF. V and J are TRBV30 and TRBJ1-5, with 10 bases aligning to TRBD1. The J segment lost 6 bases and the V segment lost 2 bases, leaving 7 bases of the junction unmatched. The V gene's germline CDR1 is GTSNPN and CDR2 SVGIG (reference sequence). This CDR3 has 15 amino acids.

This clonotype was seen repeatedly, ten times or more. The chain links TRBV28 to TRBJ1-6; D is ambiguous. V gave up 6 bases and J gave up 1 base, with 19 bases separating them. This CDR3 has 18 residues. Germline loops: CDR1 MDHEN, CDR2 SYDVKM. In DNA form, the CDR3 reads TGTGCCAGCAGGCTCAGGATTTTGTCCCTATCCTATAATTCACCCCTCCACTTT. It yields the protein CASRLRILSLSYNSPLHF.

The chain uses TRBV6-5 and TRBJ2-7; possibly TRBD1 for D (6 bases). Trimming removed 0 bases at V and 3 bases at J, with 6 bases between. From germline, CDR1 is MNHEY and CDR2 SVGAGI. The CDR3 runs to 13 residues. CDR3 amino acids: CASSYSDSYEQYF. In DNA, the CDR3 is TGTGCCAGCAGTTACTCGGACAGCTACGAGCAGTACTTC.

This clonotype was seen a few times. This chain joins TRBV29-1 and TRBJ2-5, with D possibly TRBD2 on 7 matching bases. Trimming removed 4 bases from V and 4 bases from J, with 19 bases in between. Germline-derived CDR1 and CDR2 are SQVTM and ANQGSEA. This CDR3 has 15 amino acids. CDR3 sequence reads: CSVVAGAAYGETQYF. The CDR3 nucleotides are TGCAGCGTTGTTGCGGGGGCCGCCTATGGAGAGACCCAGTACTTC.

In this sample, this clonotype turned up a few times. The chain couples TRBV19 to TRBJ1-5, with no clear D. Germline lookup yields CDR1 LNHDA and CDR2 SQIVND (reference sequence). Trimming shortened V by 1 base and J by 4 bases, and 8 bases separated the two germline ends. This CDR3 has 14 residues. CDR3 loop: CASSIALANQPQHF. In DNA form, the CDR3 reads TGTGCCAGTAGTATAGCCTTAGCTAATCAGCCCCAGCATTTT.

CDR3 coding DNA: TGTGCCAGTCTCCTACGAACGGGGGGGGAGCAGTTCTTC. Its translation is CASLLRTGGEQFF. The V and J genes are TRBV6-5 and TRBJ2-1, with TRBD2 matching 8 bases. Trimming removed 9 bases from V and 10 bases from J; junction bases left unmatched: 11. This CDR3 comprises 13 residues. Germline V gives CDR1 MNHEY, CDR2 SVGAGI.

This clonotype was seen only a few times. J is TRBJ1-2 and V is TRBV20-1; possible D gene TRBD1, 6 bases. V gave up 1 base and J gave up 2 bases, with 8 bases separating them. From germline, CDR1 is DFQATT and CDR2 SNEGSKA (reference sequence). The CDR3 sequence is 13 residues long. CDR3 nucleotides: TGCAGTGCTAGAGCGGGGGCAAACTATGGCTACACCTTC. The encoded protein is CSARAGANYGYTF.

The chain carries TRBV21-1 and TRBJ2-2. TRBV21-1 is designated a pseudogene. The CDR3 runs to 16 residues. The CDR3: CASSSNWDRNTGELFF. As DNA, the CDR3 is TGTGCCAGCAGCTCAAATTGGGATAGGAACACCGGGGAGCTGTTTTTT.